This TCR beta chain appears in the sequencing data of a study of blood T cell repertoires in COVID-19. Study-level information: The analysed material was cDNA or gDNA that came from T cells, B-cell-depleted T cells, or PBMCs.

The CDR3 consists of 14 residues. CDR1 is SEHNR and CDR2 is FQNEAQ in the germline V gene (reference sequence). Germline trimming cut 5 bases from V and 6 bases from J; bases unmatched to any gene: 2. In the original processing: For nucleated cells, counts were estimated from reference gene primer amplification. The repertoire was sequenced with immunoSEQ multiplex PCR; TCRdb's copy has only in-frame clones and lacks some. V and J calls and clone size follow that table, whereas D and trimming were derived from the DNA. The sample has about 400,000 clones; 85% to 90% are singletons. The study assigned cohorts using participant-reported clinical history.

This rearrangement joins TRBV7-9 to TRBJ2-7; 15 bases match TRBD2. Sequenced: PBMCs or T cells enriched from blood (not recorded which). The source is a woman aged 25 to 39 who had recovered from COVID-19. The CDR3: CASSPGLAGGEQYF. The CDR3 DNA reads TGTGCCAGCAGCCCGGGACTAGCGGGAGGCGAGCAGTACTTC. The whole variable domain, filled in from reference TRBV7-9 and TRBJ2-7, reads DTGVSQNPRHKITKRGQNVTFRCDPISEHNRLYWYRQTLGQGPEFLTYFQNEAQLEKSRLLSDRFSAERPKGSFSTLEIQRTEQGDSAMYLCASSPGLAGGEQYFGPGTRLTVT.